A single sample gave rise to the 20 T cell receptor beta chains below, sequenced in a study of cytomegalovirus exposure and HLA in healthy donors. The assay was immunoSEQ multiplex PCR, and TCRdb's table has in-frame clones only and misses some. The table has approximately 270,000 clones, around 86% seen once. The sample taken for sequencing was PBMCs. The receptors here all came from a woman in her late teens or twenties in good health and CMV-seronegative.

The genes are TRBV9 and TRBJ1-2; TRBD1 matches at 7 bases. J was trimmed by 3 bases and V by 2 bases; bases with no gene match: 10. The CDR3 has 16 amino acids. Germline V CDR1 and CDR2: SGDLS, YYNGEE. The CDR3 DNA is TGTGCCAGCAGCGTCTCAATTAGAGGGGGCGACTATGGCTACACCTTC. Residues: CASSVSIRGGDYGYTF. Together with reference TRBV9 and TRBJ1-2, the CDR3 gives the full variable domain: DSGVTQTPKHLITATGQRVTLRCSPRSGDLSVYWYQQSLDQGLQFLIQYYNGEERAKGNILERFSAQQFPDLHSELNLSSLELGDSALYFCASSVSIRGGDYGYTFGSGTRLTVV.

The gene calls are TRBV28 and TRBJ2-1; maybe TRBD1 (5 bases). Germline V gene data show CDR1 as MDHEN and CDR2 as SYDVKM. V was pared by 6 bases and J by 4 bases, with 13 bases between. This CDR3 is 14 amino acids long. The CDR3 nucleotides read TGTGCCAGCAGGCCGCCGACAGAATACAATGAGCAGTTCTTC. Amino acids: CASRPPTEYNEQFF.

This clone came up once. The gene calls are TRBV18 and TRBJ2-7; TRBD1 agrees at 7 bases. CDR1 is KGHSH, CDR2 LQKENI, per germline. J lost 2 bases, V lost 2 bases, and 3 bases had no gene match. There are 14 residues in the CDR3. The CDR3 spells CASSPGTDTYEQYF. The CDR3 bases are TGTGCCAGCTCACCAGGGACAGATACCTACGAGCAGTACTTC.

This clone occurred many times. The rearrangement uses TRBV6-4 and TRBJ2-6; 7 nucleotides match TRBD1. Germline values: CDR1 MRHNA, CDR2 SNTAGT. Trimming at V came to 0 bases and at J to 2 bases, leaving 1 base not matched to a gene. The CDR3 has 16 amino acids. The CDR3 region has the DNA TGTGCCAGCAGTGACTCAGGGGGCGCTGGGGCCAACGTCCTGACTTTC. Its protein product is CASSDSGGAGANVLTF.

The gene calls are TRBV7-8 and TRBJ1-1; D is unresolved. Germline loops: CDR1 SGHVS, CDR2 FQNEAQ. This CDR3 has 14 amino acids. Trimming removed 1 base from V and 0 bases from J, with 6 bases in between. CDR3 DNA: TGTGCCAGCAGCTTAGATCAGATGAACACTGAAGCTTTCTTT. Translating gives CASSLDQMNTEAFF.

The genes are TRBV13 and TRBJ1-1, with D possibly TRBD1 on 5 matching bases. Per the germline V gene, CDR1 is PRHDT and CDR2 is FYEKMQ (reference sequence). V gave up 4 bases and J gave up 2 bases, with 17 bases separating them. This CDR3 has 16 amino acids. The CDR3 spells CASSYPRGHPNTEAFF. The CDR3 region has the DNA TGTGCCAGCAGCTACCCGCGTGGACACCCTAACACTGAAGCTTTCTTT.

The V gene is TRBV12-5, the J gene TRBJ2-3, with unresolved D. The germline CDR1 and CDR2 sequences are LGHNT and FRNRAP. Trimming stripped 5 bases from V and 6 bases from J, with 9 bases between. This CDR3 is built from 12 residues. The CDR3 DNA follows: TGTGCTAGTGGTCCACAGCAGGATACGCAGTATTTT. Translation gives CASGPQQDTQYF.

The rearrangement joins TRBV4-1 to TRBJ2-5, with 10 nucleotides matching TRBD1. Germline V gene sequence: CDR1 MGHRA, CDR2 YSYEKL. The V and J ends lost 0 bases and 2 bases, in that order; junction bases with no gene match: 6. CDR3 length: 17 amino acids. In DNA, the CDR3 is TGCGCCAGCAGCCAAGATCCAGGACAGGGGGTTCAAGAGACCCAGTACTTC. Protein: CASSQDPGQGVQETQYF.

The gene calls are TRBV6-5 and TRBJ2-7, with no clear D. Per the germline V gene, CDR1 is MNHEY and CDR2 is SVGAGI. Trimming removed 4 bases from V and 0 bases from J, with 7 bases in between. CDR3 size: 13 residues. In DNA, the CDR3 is TGTGCCAGCAGTTCCCCCAGCTCCTACGAGCAGTACTTC. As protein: CASSSPSSYEQYF.

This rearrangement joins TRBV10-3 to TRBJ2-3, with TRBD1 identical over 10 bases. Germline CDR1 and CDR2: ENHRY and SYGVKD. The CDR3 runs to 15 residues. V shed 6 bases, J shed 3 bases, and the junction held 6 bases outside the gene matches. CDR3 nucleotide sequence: TGTGCCATCAGCCCGGGACAGGGGTTAACAGATACGCAGTATTTT. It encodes CAISPGQGLTDTQYF.

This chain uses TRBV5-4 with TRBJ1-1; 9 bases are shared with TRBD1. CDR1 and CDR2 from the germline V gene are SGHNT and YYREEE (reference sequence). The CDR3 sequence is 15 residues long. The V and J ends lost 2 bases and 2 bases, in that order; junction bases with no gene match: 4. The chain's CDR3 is CASSFTGGANTEAFF. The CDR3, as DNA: TGTGCCAGCAGCTTTACAGGGGGCGCAAACACTGAAGCTTTCTTT. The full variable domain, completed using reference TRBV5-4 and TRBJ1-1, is ETGVTQSPTHLIKTRGQQVTLRCSSQSGHNTVSWYQQALGQGPQFIFQYYREEENGRGNFPPRFSGLQFPNYSSELNVNALELDDSALYLCASSFTGGANTEAFFGQGTRLTVV.

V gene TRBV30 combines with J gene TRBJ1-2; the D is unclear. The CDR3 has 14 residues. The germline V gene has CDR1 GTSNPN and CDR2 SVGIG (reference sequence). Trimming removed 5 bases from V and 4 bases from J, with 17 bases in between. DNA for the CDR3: TGTGCCTGGGACGAGGGAGGGAAAGGCTATGGCTACACCTTC. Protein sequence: CAWDEGGKGYGYTF.

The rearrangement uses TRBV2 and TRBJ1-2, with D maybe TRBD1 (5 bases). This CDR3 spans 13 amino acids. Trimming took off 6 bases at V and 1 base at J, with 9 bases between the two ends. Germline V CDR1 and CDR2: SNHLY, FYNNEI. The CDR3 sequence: CASRSGINYGYTF. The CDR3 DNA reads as TGTGCCAGCAGGTCAGGGATTAACTATGGCTACACCTTC. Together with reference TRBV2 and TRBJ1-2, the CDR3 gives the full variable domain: EPEVTQTPSHQVTQMGQEVILRCVPISNHLYFYWYRQILGQKVEFLVSFYNNEISEKSEIFDDQFSVERPDGSNFTLKIRSTKLEDSAMYFCASRSGINYGYTFGSGTRLTVV.

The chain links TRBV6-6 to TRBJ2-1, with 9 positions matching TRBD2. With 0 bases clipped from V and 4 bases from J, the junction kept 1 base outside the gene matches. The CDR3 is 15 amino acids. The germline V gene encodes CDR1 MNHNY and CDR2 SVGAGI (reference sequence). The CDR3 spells CASSYSTSGYNEQFF. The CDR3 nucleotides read TGTGCCAGCAGTTACTCAACTAGCGGGTACAATGAGCAGTTCTTC.

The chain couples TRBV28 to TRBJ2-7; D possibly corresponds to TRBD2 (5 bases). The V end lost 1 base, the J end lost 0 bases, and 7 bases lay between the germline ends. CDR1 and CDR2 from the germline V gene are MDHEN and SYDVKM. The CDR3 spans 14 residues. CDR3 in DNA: TGTGCCAGCAGTTTATCCCGGGACTCCTACGAGCAGTACTTC. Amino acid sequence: CASSLSRDSYEQYF. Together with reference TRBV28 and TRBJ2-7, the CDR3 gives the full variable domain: DVKVTQSSRYLVKRTGEKVFLECVQDMDHENMFWYRQDPGLGLRLIYFSYDVKMKEKGDIPEGYSVSREKKERFSLILESASTNQTSMYLCASSLSRDSYEQYFGPGTRLTVT.

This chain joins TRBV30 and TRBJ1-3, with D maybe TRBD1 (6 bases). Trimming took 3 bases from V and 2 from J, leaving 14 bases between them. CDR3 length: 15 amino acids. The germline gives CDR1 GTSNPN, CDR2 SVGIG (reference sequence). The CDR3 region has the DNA TGTGCCTGGAGATTCAAGGGGGAGACTGGAAACACCATATATTTT. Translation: CAWRFKGETGNTIYF.

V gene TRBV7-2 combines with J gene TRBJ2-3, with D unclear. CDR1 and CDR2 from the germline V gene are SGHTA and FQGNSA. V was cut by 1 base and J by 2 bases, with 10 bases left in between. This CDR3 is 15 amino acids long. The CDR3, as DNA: TGTGCCAGCAGCTTAGTAACCACCTACACAGATACGCAGTATTTT. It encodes CASSLVTTYTDTQYF.

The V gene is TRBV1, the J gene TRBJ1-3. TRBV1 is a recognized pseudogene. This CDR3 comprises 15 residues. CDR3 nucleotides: TGCACCAGCAGCCGGCGGGGCGAATCTGGAAACACCATATATTTT. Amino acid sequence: CTSSRRGESGNTIYF.

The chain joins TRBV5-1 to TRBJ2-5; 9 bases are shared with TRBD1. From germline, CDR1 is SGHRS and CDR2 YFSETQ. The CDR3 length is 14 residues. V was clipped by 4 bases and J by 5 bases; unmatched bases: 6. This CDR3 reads CASSIQGASETQYF. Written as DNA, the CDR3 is TGCGCCAGCAGCATACAGGGGGCATCGGAGACCCAGTACTTC.

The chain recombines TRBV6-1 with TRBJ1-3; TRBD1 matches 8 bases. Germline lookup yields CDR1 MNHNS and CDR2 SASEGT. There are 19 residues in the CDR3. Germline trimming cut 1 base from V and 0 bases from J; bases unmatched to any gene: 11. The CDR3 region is CASSEVGQGEEGSGNTIYF. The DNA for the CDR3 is TGTGCCAGCAGTGAAGTCGGACAGGGCGAAGAGGGCTCTGGAAACACCATATATTTT.